The 5 T cell receptor beta chains below come from one sample, sequenced in a study of blood T cell repertoires in COVID-19. The table came from immunoSEQ multiplex PCR; TCRdb's copy has only in-frame clones and leaves some out. The sample has about 62,000 clones; roughly 80% are singletons. Sequencing was performed on peripheral blood. Every receptor here comes from a man between 60 and 75 years old with acute or convalescent COVID-19.

This chain joins TRBV7-3 and TRBJ2-2, with D tentatively TRBD2 (6 bases). CDR3 size: 14 residues. CDR1 SGHTA and CDR2 FQGTGA come from the germline V gene. V gave up 2 bases and J gave up 13 bases, with 17 bases separating them. The CDR3 spells CASSLSATGARLFF. The DNA for the CDR3 is TGTGCCAGCAGCTTATCAGCGACGGGAGCAAGGCTGTTTTTT.

V usage is TRBV28 and J usage is TRBJ1-2; D is perhaps TRBD1 (5 bases). The V end lost 3 bases, the J end lost 13 bases, and 12 bases lay between the germline ends. Looked up from germline, CDR1 is MDHEN and CDR2 is SYDVKM. There are 11 residues in the CDR3. The CDR3: CASSLGLGITF. The CDR3 nucleotides read TGTGCCAGCAGTTTGGGGCTCGGAATCACCTTC.

This clone has only one observation. The rearrangement uses TRBV28 and TRBJ2-7; perhaps TRBD1 as D (6 bases). The CDR3 is 14 residues long. The V gene lost 2 bases and the J gene lost 1 base, with 9 bases spanning the gap. The germline CDR1 and CDR2 sequences are MDHEN and SYDVKM. The CDR3, as DNA: TGTGCCAGCAGTTTAAGTCAGGGGTCCTACGAGCAGTACTTC. As protein: CASSLSQGSYEQYF. The whole variable domain, remainder taken from reference TRBV28 and TRBJ2-7, is DVKVTQSSRYLVKRTGEKVFLECVQDMDHENMFWYRQDPGLGLRLIYFSYDVKMKEKGDIPEGYSVSREKKERFSLILESASTNQTSMYLCASSLSQGSYEQYFGPGTRLTVT.

V gene TRBV28 combines with J gene TRBJ1-1; D is possibly TRBD1 (5 bases). CDR1 and CDR2 (germline): MDHEN, SYDVKM. The CDR3 is made up of 13 amino acids. V was cut by 7 bases and J by 4 bases, with 13 bases left in between. CDR3 protein: CASTARGGTEAFF. Here the CDR3 DNA reads TGTGCCAGCACCGCCCGGGGGGGCACTGAAGCTTTCTTT.

The rearrangement uses TRBV6-5 and TRBJ2-1, with a possible D match to TRBD2 (5 bases). From germline, CDR1 is MNHEY and CDR2 SVGAGI. The CDR3 consists of 12 residues. V lost 6 bases to trimming and J lost 12 bases, with 15 bases between them. CDR3 in amino acids: CASRDGPRGQFF. Here the CDR3 DNA reads TGTGCCAGCAGGGACGGGCCACGGGGGCAGTTCTTC.